This T cell receptor (beta chain) derives from a study of T cell changes during pregnancy in multiple sclerosis. This CDR3 has 15 amino acids. V lost 1 base and J lost 4, with 13 bases in between. The germline V gene has CDR1 LNHDA and CDR2 SQIVND (reference sequence). Produced via immunoSEQ multiplex PCR; TCRdb's table is partial and in-frame only. The sample carries around 67,000 clones, 92% recorded once. Sample: peripheral blood, taken in the first trimester of pregnancy. The rearrangement uses TRBV19 and TRBJ2-5, with D possibly matching TRBD1 (5 bases). This clonotype was obtained from a female donor with multiple sclerosis, enrolled in a pregnancy study. The CDR3 DNA sequence: TGTGCCAGTAGTATAGCAAAGGACAAGGCAGAGACCCAGTACTTC. Translation: CASSIAKDKAETQYF.